This T cell receptor (beta chain) was identified during a study of human thymus T cells. Regarding the study as a whole: Thymic as well as blood repertoires seemed to favor certain V and J genes unevenly.

Here immunoSEQ multiplex PCR was the method, and the copy in TCRdb shows in-frame clones only, minus some. Of about 60,000 clones listed, about 94% are singletons. The length of the CDR3 is 15 residues. Germline V gene data show CDR1 as LNHDA and CDR2 as SQIVND (reference sequence). With 5 bases removed from V and 4 bases from J, the gap between germline ends came to 17 bases. About this clone: Its antigen remains unidentified.

This receptor was identified in a boy in the first two years of life with a congenital heart defect but otherwise immunologically healthy. Sequenced material: blood. This chain uses TRBV19 with TRBJ1-1, with D possibly being TRBD1 (6 bases). The CDR3 DNA follows: TGTGCCAGTAGTTTGGGACATAGGGTTTCCACTGAAGCTTTCTTT. Translating gives CASSLGHRVSTEAFF.